The clone carrying this TCR beta chain occurred many times. Its antigen is unknown. This entry comes from a study of blood T cells in healthy people across ages. Notes on the study in general: Not knowing donor CMV status may have confounded expanded clonotype changes.

PCR was performed a second time for about 7 to 12 cycles using a sample-barcoded 5' primer and a J-beta primer mix. In TCRdb, the 5' RACE reads were re-called with MiXCR into one record per CDR3 protein. The sample has about 640,000 distinct CDR3 sequences; 25% to 30% are singletons. The sample comprised blood. This sequence was found in a woman older than 75 in good health.

The CDR3 coding sequence is TGCGCCAGCAGCCCGACCACGGGACAGCCAAAAGTCTACGAGCAGTACTTC. The encoded protein is CASSPTTGQPKVYEQYF. The chain employs TRBV5-1 and TRBJ2-7; 7 bases match TRBD1. The CDR3 covers 17 residues. Trimming cost V 4 bases and J 3 bases; bases outside gene matches: 16. Per the germline V gene, CDR1 is SGHRS and CDR2 is YFSETQ.